This T cell receptor (beta chain) was observed in a study of OX40 agonist ivuxolimab in advanced cancers. Overall study findings and caveats: Clonal expansion among partial responders at 0.1-3.0 mg/kg ranked near the lowest.

Here immunoSEQ multiplex PCR was the method, and the copy in TCRdb shows in-frame clones only, minus some. This table holds around 25,000 clones, 80% to 90% found once. There are 20 residues in the CDR3. From germline, CDR1 is SGHNT and CDR2 YYREEE (reference sequence). Trimming at V came to 4 bases and at J to 3 bases, leaving 23 bases not matched to a gene. With respect to this clone: The antigen is undetermined.

The chain has TRBV5-4 and TRBJ2-3, with 7 bases identical to TRBD2. This clonotype originated in an adult with an advanced solid tumor such as melanoma, head and neck, liver or kidney cancer. The material was CD4+ or CD8+ T cells sorted from blood, obtained in a trial of the OX40 agonist ivuxolimab. The CDR3 DNA is TGTGCCAGCAGCCCATCGACGAGCTGGCTAGCGGAAGAGTGGACAGATACGCAGTATTTT. Translating gives CASSPSTSWLAEEWTDTQYF.